The 21 T cell receptor beta chains presented below share a single source sample, sequenced in a study of early T cells in non-severe SARS-CoV-2 infection. TCRdb redid the calling of the 5' RACE reads with MiXCR, one entry per CDR3 protein. The sample records about 23,000 distinct CDR3 sequences, 4.5% being singletons. The sequenced sample consisted of whole blood. These receptors were obtained from an adult who was a healthcare worker with PCR-confirmed SARS-CoV-2 infection or an uninfected control (not recorded which).

The V and J genes are TRBV6-2 or TRBV6-3 and TRBJ2-3; D unclear. Trimming stripped 2 bases from V and 2 bases from J, with 17 bases between. In germline, CDR1 is MNHEY, CDR2 SVGEGT. The CDR3 runs 17 residues. CDR3 in DNA: TGTGCCAGCAGTTACGACCTGGCTCTCACAAACACAGATACGCAGTATTTT. This sequence encodes CASSYDLALTNTDTQYF.

This clonotype was picked up many times. The V gene is TRBV5-1, the J gene TRBJ2-1; D may be TRBD1 or TRBD2 (5 bases each). Trimming took off 0 bases at V and 6 bases at J, with 16 bases between the two ends. Germline V gene lookup returns CDR1 SGHRS and CDR2 YFSETQ. The CDR3 consists of 16 residues. The DNA for the CDR3 is TGCGCCAGCAGCTTGGGAGAGGGACCCCTGCTCAATGAGCAGTTCTTC. Its protein is CASSLGEGPLLNEQFF.

This clonotype has only a few counts. The chain recombines TRBV10-3 with TRBJ2-5; 9 bases are a match to TRBD1. CDR1 and CDR2 from the germline V gene are ENHRY and SYGVKD. The CDR3 is made up of 15 amino acids. V lost 4 bases and J lost 2; bases outside the gene matches: 5. The CDR3 DNA reads as TGTGCCATCAGTGCCCCAGGACAGGGGCAAGAGACCCAGTACTTC. It codes for CAISAPGQGQETQYF.

J is TRBJ1-4 and V is TRBV27; TRBD1 agrees at 7 bases. The germline V gene has CDR1 MNHEY and CDR2 SMNVEV (reference sequence). After removal of 6 bases from V and 6 bases from J, the junction contained 7 bases not matched to a gene. This CDR3 is built from 14 residues. CDR3 bases: TGTGCCAGCAGCCGGACAGGTTTTGATGAAAAACTGTTTTTT. Protein product: CASSRTGFDEKLFF.

The sample holds many counts of this clonotype. The chain links TRBV20-1 to TRBJ2-7; no firm D call. The germline V gene encodes CDR1 DFQATT and CDR2 SNEGSKA (reference sequence). There are 14 residues in the CDR3. Trimming took 3 bases from V and 1 from J, leaving 13 bases between them. CDR3 protein: CSASDLPKSYEQYF. The CDR3 DNA is TGCAGTGCTAGCGACCTACCAAAATCCTACGAGCAGTACTTC.

This clonotype was observed many times. The chain recombines TRBV19 with TRBJ2-1, with TRBD2 identical over 10 bases. CDR1 and CDR2 (germline): LNHDA, SQIVND (reference sequence). The length of the CDR3 is 14 residues. The trim removed 8 bases at V and 5 bases at J, leaving 6 bases unmatched. CDR3 sequence reads: CASLGTSGDNEQFF. CDR3 nucleotides: TGTGCCAGTCTCGGAACTAGCGGGGACAATGAGCAGTTCTTC.

This clonotype was detected many times. DNA of the CDR3: TGTGCCAGCAGTGTTTTAAGCGGGGGCTACAATGAGCAGTTCTTC. It is translated as CASSVLSGGYNEQFF. The chain uses TRBV6-4 and TRBJ2-1, with 8 bases lining up with TRBD2. Germline CDR1 and CDR2: MRHNA and SNTAGT. The length of the CDR3 is 15 residues. Trimming cost V 4 bases and J 3 bases; bases outside gene matches: 5.

This chain joins TRBV2 and TRBJ2-7; D unclear. In germline, CDR1 is SNHLY, CDR2 FYNNEI. V was shortened by 9 bases and J by 2 bases, with 17 bases between the two germline ends. The CDR3 spans 14 residues. The CDR3 region is CASSRPHPAYEQYF. CDR3 coding DNA: TGTGCCAGTAGCAGACCCCACCCCGCCTACGAGCAGTACTTC. The entire variable domain, with the rest obtained from reference TRBV2 and TRBJ2-7, is as follows: EPEVTQTPSHQVTQMGQEVILRCVPISNHLYFYWYRQILGQKVEFLVSFYNNEISEKSEIFDDQFSVERPDGSNFTLKIRSTKLEDSAMYFCASSRPHPAYEQYFGPGTRLTVT.

The rearrangement uses TRBV9 and TRBJ1-2; D unresolved. The germline gives CDR1 SGDLS, CDR2 YYNGEE. The CDR3 loop spans 12 amino acids. Between the trimmed V and J ends, which lost 3 bases and 5 bases, there was a span of 8 bases. The CDR3, as DNA: TGTGCCAGCAGCGGGGGAGAGTATGGCTACACCTTC. The encoded protein is CASSGGEYGYTF.

This clonotype was picked up many times. This chain uses TRBV30 with TRBJ1-2; 9 bases map to TRBD1. The J segment lost 6 bases and the V segment lost 4 bases, leaving 6 bases of the junction unmatched. Germline loops: CDR1 GTSNPN, CDR2 SVGIG (reference sequence). The CDR3 sequence is 13 residues long. The CDR3 loop reads CAWIKTGGNGYTF. The CDR3 DNA reads TGTGCCTGGATAAAGACAGGGGGTAATGGCTACACCTTC.

This clonotype was seen at least ten times. This chain joins TRBV6-2 or TRBV6-3 and TRBJ2-7, with D possibly matching TRBD1 (6 bases). The CDR3 is made up of 14 amino acids. CDR1 is MNHEY, CDR2 SVGEGT, per germline. Trimming left V 7 bases short and J 8 bases short, with 21 bases between. CDR3 amino acids: CASTDTGPLVQQYF. As DNA, the CDR3 is TGTGCCAGCACCGATACAGGGCCCCTGGTCCAGCAGTACTTC.

This clonotype was seen only a few times. This chain connects TRBV5-1 to TRBJ2-3; D is possibly TRBD2 (6 bases). The germline V and J ends were trimmed by 4 bases and 1 base, with 13 bases remaining between them. The CDR3 totals 15 residues. Germline values: CDR1 SGHRS, CDR2 YFSETQ. CDR3 DNA: TGCGCCAGCAGCGCCCGGGACTCTCGCACAGATACGCAGTATTTT. The encoded protein is CASSARDSRTDTQYF.

The rearrangement joins TRBV10-3 to TRBJ2-1; D unclear. Germline CDR1 and CDR2: ENHRY and SYGVKD. V was pared by 3 bases and J by 5 bases, with 8 bases between. The CDR3 spans 13 residues. As DNA, the CDR3 is TGTGCCATCAGTGATGGTCTGGACAATGAGCAGTTCTTC. Its protein product is CAISDGLDNEQFF.

At least ten counts were recorded for this clonotype. The chain combines TRBV12-3 or TRBV12-4 with TRBJ1-1; the match to TRBD1 covers 9 bases. This CDR3 has 19 residues. The ends lost 3 bases at V and 0 bases at J; junction bases unmatched: 14. In DNA form, the CDR3 reads TGTGCCAGCAGTTTTTGGGGGTACAGGGGGCGGAATTTGAACACTGAAGCTTTCTTT. As protein: CASSFWGYRGRNLNTEAFF.

In its sample, this clonotype is medium-sized. This chain joins TRBV19 and TRBJ2-1; TRBD2 is a possible D gene (5 bases). The V gene lost 3 bases and the J gene lost 2 bases, with 17 bases spanning the gap. Germline CDR1 and CDR2: LNHDA and SQIVND (reference sequence). The CDR3 sequence is 17 residues long. The CDR3 bases are TGTGCCAGTAGTATGTTGCACGGACTCGAAGCCTACAATGAGCAGTTCTTC. It is translated as CASSMLHGLEAYNEQFF.

This clonotype was seen at least ten times. The chain has TRBV20-1 and TRBJ1-2, with D perhaps matching TRBD1 (5 bases). The length of the CDR3 is 15 residues. CDR1 DFQATT and CDR2 SNEGSKA come from the germline V gene (reference sequence). Trimming removed 2 bases at V and 4 bases at J, with 17 bases between. The chain's CDR3 is CSARQQFRDPYGYTF. As DNA, the CDR3 is TGCAGTGCTAGACAGCAATTCAGGGACCCCTATGGCTACACCTTC.

This clonotype was found many times. The chain links TRBV19 to TRBJ2-7; the D call may be TRBD1 or TRBD2 (5 bases each). From germline, CDR1 is LNHDA and CDR2 SQIVND (reference sequence). This CDR3 comprises 13 residues. V lost 3 bases to trimming and J lost 3 bases, with 9 bases between them. CDR3 nucleotides: TGTGCCAGTAGTATCCGGGACCTCTACGAGCAGTACTTC. This translates into CASSIRDLYEQYF.

This clonotype was observed many times. The chain combines TRBV9 with TRBJ2-2, with 10 bases that match TRBD1. The germline gives CDR1 SGDLS, CDR2 YYNGEE. Trimming removed 6 bases from V and 5 bases from J; junction bases left unmatched: 4. The CDR3 is made up of 14 amino acids. CDR3: CASKTGGHTGELFF. CDR3 nucleotide sequence: TGTGCCAGCAAGACAGGGGGCCATACCGGGGAGCTGTTTTTT.

The rearrangement uses TRBV3-1 and TRBJ1-2, with D possibly being TRBD1 (6 bases). The CDR3 is 13 amino acids. The V gene's germline CDR1 is LGHDT and CDR2 YNNKEL (reference sequence). The V end lost 3 bases, the J end lost 2 bases, and 7 bases lay between the germline ends. CDR3 in amino acids: CASSHTGNYGYTF. CDR3 DNA sequence: TGTGCCAGCAGCCATACAGGGAACTATGGCTACACCTTC.

This clonotype is labeled medium-sized. The rearrangement joins TRBV29-1 to TRBJ2-7; 9 positions match TRBD1. The CDR3 length is 13 residues. Germline CDR1 reads SQVTM; CDR2 reads ANQGSEA. The ends lost 7 bases at V and 6 bases at J; junction bases unmatched: 10. The CDR3 DNA sequence: TGCAGCGGGGGGGACAGGGTATCTGCCGAGCAGTACTTC. Protein: CSGGDRVSAEQYF.

This clonotype was seen more than once but under ten times. DNA of the CDR3: TGCGCCAGCAGCTTGAACGGTTATGGCTACACCTTC. Amino acids: CASSLNGYGYTF. V is TRBV5-1 and J is TRBJ1-2; D remains ambiguous. The CDR3 has 12 residues. Germline lookup yields CDR1 SGHRS and CDR2 YFSETQ. V was shortened by 1 base and J by 5 bases, with 6 bases between the two germline ends.